The following is a TCR beta chain sequence with its context. The CDR3 has 12 residues. Trimming took 6 bases from V and 4 from J; bases not matched to a gene: 2. The germline V gene encodes CDR1 WSHSY and CDR2 SAAADI. TCRdb recomputed calls from the RT-PCR reads with MiXCR, one row per CDR3 protein. The sample holds more than 550,000 distinct CDR3 sequences; 13% to 15% are singletons and the top ten take roughly 3.9%. The chain links TRBV10-2 to TRBJ2-7, with 8 bases that match TRBD1. The origin of this receptor is a female donor in good health, serving as a healthy control. Material: memory CD4+ T cells from blood. For the CDR3, the DNA is TGCGCCAGCAGCGACAGGGGTTACGAGCAGTACTTC. Its translation is CASSDRGYEQYF.